Listed here are 26 T cell receptor beta chains from one sample, sequenced in a study of T cell responses to AZD1222 COVID-19 vaccine. TCRdb keeps only in-frame clones here, not all; method: immunoSEQ multiplex PCR. This table holds 90,000 to 130,000 clones, approximately 86% found once. Source: peripheral blood, taken on day 0 of AZD1222 vaccination. The receptors derive from an adult in good health.

This rearrangement joins TRBV24-1 to TRBJ2-5; D unresolved. This CDR3 region has 15 residues. V was pared by 4 bases and J by 7 bases, with 18 bases between. In germline, CDR1 is KGHDR, CDR2 SFDVKD. CDR3 sequence: CATSESDATVGTQYF. CDR3 in DNA: TGTGCCACCAGTGAATCGGACGCCACGGTGGGGACCCAGTACTTC.

V is TRBV15 and J is TRBJ1-6; D is unresolved. In germline, CDR1 is LNHNV, CDR2 YYDKDF (reference sequence). This CDR3 has 12 residues. Trimming took 5 bases from V and 7 from J, leaving 6 bases between them. As DNA, the CDR3 is TGTGCCACCAGCGAACGGAATTCACCCCTCCACTTT. Translated, it gives CATSERNSPLHF.

This chain links TRBV19 with TRBJ1-4; D gene unclear. Germline V gives CDR1 LNHDA, CDR2 SQIVND (reference sequence). CDR3 size: 15 residues. The germline V and J ends were trimmed by 3 bases and 2 bases, with 10 bases remaining between them. Here the CDR3 DNA reads TGTGCCAGTAGTATTAGCACGGATACTAATGAAAAACTGTTTTTT. This translates into CASSISTDTNEKLFF.

This clone appeared a single time. The rearrangement joins TRBV6-5 to TRBJ1-1; D call uncertain. Germline CDR1 and CDR2: MNHEY and SVGAGI. V was pared by 6 bases and J by 5 bases, with 13 bases between. This CDR3 is 13 amino acids long. The CDR3 spells CASRATFRTEAFF. Written as DNA, the CDR3 is TGTGCCAGCAGAGCTACATTTAGAACTGAAGCTTTCTTT.

The V and J genes are TRBV20-1 and TRBJ1-1; weak D call: TRBD1 (6 bases). CDR1 is DFQATT, CDR2 SNEGSKA, per germline (reference sequence). The germline V and J ends were trimmed by 5 bases and 12 bases, with 16 bases remaining between them. This CDR3 comprises 11 residues. DNA for the CDR3: TGCAGTGCTCACAGGGACTTAGGTCCTTTCTTT. This translates into CSAHRDLGPFF.

The chain uses TRBV28 and TRBJ1-4, with TRBD1 matching 7 bases. The V and J ends lost 4 bases and 8 bases, in that order; junction bases with no gene match: 7. The germline CDR1 and CDR2 sequences are MDHEN and SYDVKM. The CDR3 length is 14 residues. The CDR3 is CASSSNRGREKLFF. Here the CDR3 DNA reads TGTGCCAGCAGTTCCAACAGGGGACGGGAAAAACTGTTTTTT.

This clone was recorded once. The rearrangement links TRBV7-7 to TRBJ2-3, with 8 bases lining up with TRBD2. Losses at the gene ends were 4 bases for V and 6 bases for J; bases not matched to a gene: 12. The V gene's germline CDR1 is SSHAT and CDR2 FNYEAQ (reference sequence). This CDR3 comprises 16 residues. The CDR3 reads CASSSGLEKRLDTQYF. The CDR3 DNA reads TGTGCCAGCAGCTCGGGACTAGAGAAGAGGTTGGATACGCAGTATTTT.

The V call is TRBV9, the J call TRBJ1-4, with D unclear. CDR1 and CDR2 from the germline V gene are SGDLS and YYNGEE. The V end was cut by 3 bases, the J end by 3 bases, with 12 bases between. The CDR3 extends over 15 amino acids. The CDR3 loop is CASSAYSNSNEKLFF. In DNA form, the CDR3 reads TGTGCCAGCAGCGCCTACAGCAATTCTAATGAAAAACTGTTTTTT.

This clone was found once. This chain links TRBV4-1 with TRBJ2-1; possibly TRBD1 for D (6 bases). CDR3 length equals 17 residues. The V end lost 1 base, the J end lost 4 bases, and 17 bases lay between the germline ends. Germline V lookup: CDR1 MGHRA, CDR2 YSYEKL. The CDR3 DNA reads TGCGCCAGCAGCCAAGCTTGGGGGATAGGGGGTTACAATGAGCAGTTCTTC. Its translation is CASSQAWGIGGYNEQFF.

To note about this clone: The sample holds other DNA sequences that translate to the same CDR3. The chain uses TRBV18 and TRBJ2-3; D gene unclear. The CDR3 runs to 11 residues. The V gene lost 3 bases and the J gene lost 5 bases, with 3 bases spanning the gap. Germline V CDR1 and CDR2: KGHSH, LQKENI. The CDR3: CASSPGDTQYF. The CDR3 nucleotides read TGTGCCAGCTCACCGGGAGATACGCAGTATTTT.

CDR3 in amino acids: CSASLGGTEKLFF. The CDR3, as DNA: TGCAGTGCGAGTTTAGGAGGGACTGAAAAACTGTTTTTT. The V gene is TRBV20-1, the J gene TRBJ1-4; D is possibly TRBD1 (5 bases). Germline V lookup: CDR1 DFQATT, CDR2 SNEGSKA (reference sequence). Trimming pared 6 bases from V and 7 bases from J, leaving 15 bases between. The CDR3 has 13 residues.

V usage is TRBV18 and J usage is TRBJ1-1; perhaps TRBD1 as D (5 bases). This CDR3 spans 16 amino acids. Trimming took off 3 bases at V and 1 base at J, with 15 bases between the two ends. CDR1 is KGHSH, CDR2 LQKENI, per germline. The CDR3 nucleotides read TGTGCCAGCTCACCCCTTAACAACCAGGGGAACACTGAAGCTTTCTTT. It encodes CASSPLNNQGNTEAFF. The variable domain in full, with the rest retrieved from reference TRBV18 and TRBJ1-1, is NAGVMQNPRHLVRRRGQEARLRCSPMKGHSHVYWYRQLPEEGLKFMVYLQKENIIDESGMPKERFSAEFPKEGPSILRIQQVVRGDSAAYFCASSPLNNQGNTEAFFGQGTRLTVV.

The J gene is TRBJ1-4, the V gene TRBV3-1 (or the pseudogene TRBV3-2), with D uncertain. This CDR3 has 12 amino acids. Trimming shortened V by 8 bases and J by 6 bases, and 10 bases separated the two germline ends. Germline values: CDR1 LGHDT, CDR2 YNNKEL (reference sequence). In nucleotides, the CDR3 is TGTGCCAGCGGGGATTCCTATGAAAAACTGTTTTTT. It specifies CASGDSYEKLFF.

V usage is TRBV5-1 and J usage is TRBJ2-2, with a possible D match to TRBD1 (6 bases). Deletions cut 0 bases from V and 0 bases from J, with 6 bases between. This CDR3 region has 15 residues. The germline V gene has CDR1 SGHRS and CDR2 YFSETQ. The CDR3 region is CASSLDRANTGELFF. CDR3 DNA sequence: TGCGCCAGCAGCTTGGACAGGGCGAACACCGGGGAGCTGTTTTTT.

The chain couples TRBV19 to TRBJ2-1; 7 bases line up with TRBD2. The CDR3 spans 14 residues. The V segment lost 7 bases and the J segment 8 bases; nucleotides outside the gene matches: 11. Germline assignment: CDR1 LNHDA and CDR2 SQIVND (reference sequence). CDR3 protein: CASNLPGRGHEQFF. CDR3 DNA: TGTGCCAGTAACCTCCCGGGGAGGGGTCATGAGCAGTTCTTC.

The V and J genes are TRBV27 and TRBJ2-1, with D possibly being TRBD1 (6 bases). The CDR3 has 17 residues. CDR1 MNHEY and CDR2 SMNVEV come from the germline V gene (reference sequence). The ends were cut back, 3 bases at V and 2 bases at J, with 17 bases in the middle. The CDR3 loop reads CASSLAAGVETYNEQFF. The CDR3 region has the DNA TGTGCCAGCAGTTTGGCAGCAGGGGTCGAGACCTACAATGAGCAGTTCTTC.

This chain connects TRBV7-2 to TRBJ1-5; the match to TRBD1 covers 7 bases. V was clipped by 4 bases and J by 2 bases; unmatched bases: 5. The CDR3 runs to 15 residues. CDR1 and CDR2 (germline): SGHTA, FQGNSA. DNA of the CDR3: TGTGCCAGCAGCTCCAACAGGGGTGGCAATCAGCCCCAGCATTTT. As protein: CASSSNRGGNQPQHF.

This clone has just a few counts. The gene calls are TRBV5-1 and TRBJ2-3; D is unresolved. The CDR3 is made up of 12 amino acids. CDR1 SGHRS and CDR2 YFSETQ come from the germline V gene. The germline V and J ends were trimmed by 4 bases and 6 bases, with 9 bases remaining between them. The CDR3 loop reads CASSPSLDTQYF. CDR3 DNA: TGCGCCAGCAGCCCCAGTTTGGATACGCAGTATTTT.

This chain uses TRBV6-2 or TRBV6-3 with TRBJ1-2; D may be TRBD1 (5 bases). Germline CDR1 and CDR2: MNHEY and SVGEGT. Trimming shortened V by 5 bases and J by 4 bases, and 8 bases separated the two germline ends. The length of the CDR3 is 12 residues. The CDR3 loop is CASSAQGYGYTF. CDR3 coding DNA: TGTGCCAGCAGTGCTCAGGGCTATGGCTACACCTTC.

The chain couples TRBV10-3 to TRBJ2-2; TRBD2 agrees at 8 bases. Germline V gene sequence: CDR1 ENHRY, CDR2 SYGVKD. The CDR3 consists of 15 residues. V was clipped by 4 bases and J by 6 bases; unmatched bases: 7. CDR3 protein: CAISAPGLDSGELFF. CDR3 sequence (DNA): TGTGCCATCAGTGCCCCGGGACTAGATTCCGGGGAGCTGTTTTTT.

This chain uses TRBV7-2 with TRBJ2-7; no firm D call. Germline V CDR1 and CDR2: SGHTA, FQGNSA. There are 15 residues in the CDR3. Trimming removed 1 base from V and 2 bases from J, with 12 bases in between. The DNA for the CDR3 is TGTGCCAGCAGCTTAGGTACACACGTAGCCTACGAGCAGTACTTC. Protein: CASSLGTHVAYEQYF. The complete variable domain, with remaining parts taken from reference TRBV7-2 and TRBJ2-7, reads GAGVSQSPSNKVTEKGKDVELRCDPISGHTALYWYRQSLGQGLEFLIYFQGNSAPDKSGLPSDRFSAERTGGSVSTLTIQRTQQEDSAVYLCASSLGTHVAYEQYFGPGTRLTVT.

This sequence joins TRBV6-5 and TRBJ1-1; D call uncertain. Germline CDR1 reads MNHEY; CDR2 reads SVGAGI. This CDR3 comprises 11 residues. Trimming stripped 5 bases from V and 10 bases from J, with 11 bases between. The CDR3 sequence: CASSLGVVAFF. The CDR3 nucleotides read TGTGCCAGCAGTCTCGGGGTGGTAGCTTTCTTT.

The J gene is TRBJ1-4, the V gene TRBV30; the D is unclear. The germline V gene has CDR1 GTSNPN and CDR2 SVGIG (reference sequence). The CDR3 covers 14 residues. V lost 1 base and J 4 bases, leaving 10 bases between the germline ends. The CDR3 nucleotides are TGTGCCTGGAGTGCTTGGCAGCTTAATGAAAAACTGTTTTTT. It translates to CAWSAWQLNEKLFF.

This chain connects TRBV6-2 or TRBV6-3 to TRBJ1-1; D perhaps matches TRBD1 (5 bases). V gave up 5 bases and J gave up 5 bases, with 18 bases separating them. Germline V gene lookup returns CDR1 MNHEY and CDR2 SVGEGT. The CDR3 loop spans 15 amino acids. In nucleotides, the CDR3 is TGTGCCAGCAGTCAAGAGGGGTTTGTGGGGACTGAAGCTTTCTTT. This translates into CASSQEGFVGTEAFF.

J is TRBJ1-2 and V is TRBV5-1; 8 nucleotides align to TRBD1. The V segment lost 0 bases and the J segment 7 bases; nucleotides outside the gene matches: 8. The length of the CDR3 is 15 residues. Germline values: CDR1 SGHRS, CDR2 YFSETQ. For the CDR3, the DNA is TGCGCCAGCAGCTTGGGTGGTCAGGGGGCTTTTGGCTACACCTTC. It yields the protein CASSLGGQGAFGYTF.

The chain couples TRBV11-3 to TRBJ1-1, with TRBD1 matching over 11 bases. The germline gives CDR1 SGHNT, CDR2 YENEEA. The CDR3 runs to 16 residues. V lost 3 bases to trimming and J lost 3 bases; unmatched junction nucleotides: 6. CDR3 loop: CASSLDRGQGDTEAFF. In nucleotides, the CDR3 is TGTGCCAGCAGCTTGGACAGGGGGCAGGGAGACACTGAAGCTTTCTTT.